One T cell receptor beta chain is described in this entry. Its antigen is unknown. In total, approximately 700 healthy bone marrow donors made up the cohort. Cohort members were all nominally healthy when sampled, although unrecorded immune exposures were likely present. The donor was CMV seronegative and belonged to the group of 350 to 400 seronegative cohort members. A peripheral blood sample was collected from each donor, and TCR beta sequencing was performed on peripheral blood mononuclear cells. The Qiagen DNeasy Blood Extraction Kit was used to extract genomic DNA from the blood cell samples. This sample stems from a study of cytomegalovirus exposure and HLA in healthy donors (dated by TCRdb to the late 2010s). Regarding the research as a whole: According to an earlier analysis of around 600 of the donors, about 179 million T cells yielded roughly 110 million unique TCR beta sequences and about 280 Gb of sequence data. Among around 400 genotyped donors of the cohort, an average of approximately 240,000 unique TCR beta nucleotide sequences was sequenced per donor, of which about 18% were non-productive. Every repertoire in the discovery cohort had been generated on one and the same sequencing platform. The study aimed to test whether signatures of past pathogen exposure could be identified by cataloging public T cell receptors. High-throughput TCR immunosequencing, statistical association of individual TCRs with disease status, and machine learning were combined to predict cytomegalovirus infection status. Among the roughly 400 genotyped donors, around 81% belonged to the genetic ancestry cluster associated with self-reported Caucasian donors. Genome-wide SNP genotypes for about 65% of the 666 donors were used in a later genetic analysis, which treated that subset as a discovery cohort. Class I and class II HLA loci were covered by the typing at four-digit resolution. Four or five DR-DQ haplotypes were handled as single units for association and clustering because linkage in the cohort was strong. A separate validation cohort of about 110 different subjects was used in addition to the approximately 700-subject first cohort. The study used immunosequencing to profile the T cell repertoires of under 700 subjects and linked those repertoires to cytomegalovirus serostatus. An early release covering 550 to 650 HLA-typed donors comprised about 320 gigabases of sequencing data and tens of millions of unique TCR sequences. Donor age, sex, ethnicity and CMV serostatus were collected together with the repertoire data. The number of donors typed differed by locus, with about 629-630 for A, B, C, DRB1 and DQB1, roughly 520 for DQA1, approximately 570 for DPA1, and about 450 for DPB1. The later analysis used no new phenotypic data to find candidate immune exposures, relying instead on TCR beta sequences and their occurrence across donors. To decide whether each TCR beta V gene segment behaved as functional or pseudogenic, an earlier analysis of nearly 600 of the donors relied on high-throughput TCR beta sequencing. In a later analysis, previously published TCR beta repertoires from about 670 donors were re-analyzed and high-resolution HLA genotyping was added so that TCR occurrence patterns could be studied. Study-wide conclusions, independent of this receptor: Because counts were too low, seventeen rarely observed V segments, including chromosome 9 orphons, were left out of the earlier analysis of some 600 of the donors. Several of the top co-occurrence clusters appeared to be linked to parvovirus B19, influenza, CMV and Epstein-Barr virus, according to a later analysis. A cluster of highly shared sequence variants was judged likely to represent a technical artifact of the sequencing pipeline. Most TCR sequences were observed very rarely across donors, whereas some public TCRs were present in many individuals. Immune exposure information for the cohort was limited to CMV serostatus. Only TCR beta chains were sequenced in this cohort, and the absence of alpha or paired-chain data limited detectable features. The classifier was reported to diagnose cytomegalovirus status with high specificity and sensitivity in both the original and validation cohorts. Sequencing depth was assumed to be roughly uniform across donors in the presence/absence analyses, though that assumption may not hold. It was suggested by the authors that the approach could potentially be generalized to other disease states and immunological phenotypes. In a later analysis, TCR association rates were found to vary across HLA loci, with the most associated TCRs seen for DRB1 alleles and the fewest for HLA-C alleles. A further reported finding was that TCR beta sequences accurately predicted the HLA-A and HLA-B alleles for most subjects in the first cohort. A later genetic analysis reported fewer N-insertions in productive TCRs among donors in an Asian-associated ancestry cluster than the roughly 720-donor mean. The study listed approximately 160 TCR beta chains as associated with cytomegalovirus. V-gene and J-gene trimming of TCR beta chains was associated with a missense DCLRE1C variant in a later genetic analysis, and the association was replicated in an independent cohort. HLA typing was unavailable for some donors at each locus, so association tests used only the typed subset. Broadly in line with IMGT annotations, most TCR beta V segments showed up in productive rearrangements about 87% or about 30% of the time in an earlier analysis of around 550 of the donors. In vitro tests confirmed that three of the cytomegalovirus-associated TCR beta chains recognize cytomegalovirus antigens. Correlated functional status among segregating V segments might reflect linkage disequilibrium, but an unknown experimental factor could not be ruled out. In a later analysis, HLA-associated TCR beta chains showed more clonal expansion and lower generation probabilities than non-associated chains that were equally common. A later analysis found that most CMV-associated TCR beta chains appeared HLA-restricted, with HLA associations seemingly driven largely by CMV exposure. When HLA alleles, especially DR and DQ, strongly co-occurred, attributing TCR associations to individual alleles was difficult. Specific HLA alleles were associated with some 15,000 TCR beta sequences at a false discovery rate of 0.05 in a later analysis.

Libraries came from the immunoSEQ multiplex PCR assay. For the multiplex PCR, a mixture combining 60 forward primers for TCR Vbeta segments and 13 reverse primers for TCR Jbeta segments was used. The CDR3 region of rearranged TCR beta genes was amplified from genomic DNA by a multiplex PCR assay. The Illumina HiSeq System was used to sequence the amplified TCR beta libraries as 87-base-pair reads. For the original study's pipeline: A later analysis counted approximately 76 million unique TCR beta chains across the approximately 700 repertoires, and around 12 million of these chains were shared by at least two donors. A nearest-neighbor algorithm error-corrected the raw reads and collapsed the reads into unique sequences, merging closely related sequences to remove PCR and sequencing errors. V, D and J gene segments were assigned by aligning CDR3 sequences to IMGT reference sequences. For a sequence to be retained, a match of at least six nucleotides to both a V gene segment and a J gene segment was required. Rearrangements were classified as productive when the CDR3 lacked stop codons and remained in frame with V and J, and all other rearrangements were classified as non-productive. CDR3 was defined according to IMGT convention as the region running from the second conserved V-encoded cysteine to the conserved J-encoded phenylalanine. In an earlier analysis of more than 550 of the donors, sequences lacking an unambiguous match to a single V gene segment were excluded. In an earlier analysis of more than 500 of the donors, a V segment was called functional when productive rearrangements were above 56.7%, and segregating when the standard deviation between donors exceeded 5%. To diagnose cytomegalovirus status from the catalog of TCR beta chain sequences, a statistical classification framework was built. V and J gene assignment, in a later analysis, came from comparing TCR nucleotide sequences with IMGT/GENE-DB human TR gene sequences. A later analysis assigned CDR3 sequences and most-parsimonious VDJ recombination scenarios with the TCRdist pipeline. A later analysis defined each TCR beta chain by its CDR3 amino acid sequence plus V-gene family, and excluded reads lacking a unique V-gene family. In a later analysis, 550 to 650 highly shared, low-generation-probability nucleotide sequences were removed to address suspected cross-contamination and a sequencing artifact. In a later analysis, a clonal expansion index for each public chain was calculated from normalized within-repertoire ranks of inferred template counts. In a later analysis, generation probabilities were computed using a VDJ recombination model fitted to out-of-frame rearrangements, and the results were checked against IGoR. In a later analysis, TCR-TCR, TCR-HLA and TCR-CMV co-occurrence was scored with hypergeometric tests, and a repertoire-size bias correction was applied to TCR pairs. To estimate false discovery rates, a later analysis permuted the HLA or CMV assignments 20 times. A later analysis grouped co-occurring TCRs with DBSCAN, adding TCRdist sequence similarity when clustering within HLA-allele-positive subsets. Co-occurrence clustering excluded repertoires with fewer than 30,000 or more than 120,000 public chains, plus five with anomalous nucleotide sharing. TCRdb carries this immuneACCESS record with in-frame sequences only. Its versions omit some clonotypes, under half of them owing to an unresolved V gene in the studies checked, with the rest unexplained. The V and J calls and clone size come from that table; D and trimming were worked out from the DNA. The sample has 55,000 to 75,000 clones on record. Over 1.5% of the sample rests with the top ten.

Sequences were obtained from PBMCs. The source of this sequence is a woman aged 25 to 39 in good health and CMV-seronegative.

The DNA sequence reads TGCGCCAGCAGCCAAGTGCAAAACCTACAGGATGAAGCTTTCTTT. Its protein reads: CASSQVQNLQDEAFF. The sequence is built from TRBV4-1 and TRBJ1-1; D gene: possibly TRBD1, on 5 matching bases. The CDR3, from cysteine to phenylalanine, totals 15 residues. Just the 45-base CDR3 DNA is kept, in frame starting at base 1. At the junction V is shortened by 1 base and J by 7 bases, with 16 bases in between. Via the germline V gene, CDR1 is MGHRA and CDR2 YSYEKL.